Shown below are 20 T cell receptor beta chains from a single sample sequenced in a study of cytomegalovirus exposure and HLA in healthy donors (dated by TCRdb to the late 2010s). Preparation of the library involved the immunoSEQ multiplex PCR assay. For the multiplex PCR, a mixture combining 60 forward primers for TCR Vbeta segments and 13 reverse primers for TCR Jbeta segments was used. What TCRdb holds here is the immuneACCESS table cut down to in-frame rearrangements. Part of the clones is not present; checked against another copy, under half of the missing clones reflect an unresolved V gene, and the others are unexplained. The sample yields 160,000 or so clones; roughly 87% were counted once. Of the sample, 0.85% to 1% is held by the ten largest clones. The source material was PBMCs. The receptors originated from a woman in her twenties or thirties in good health and CMV-seronegative.

The J gene is TRBJ2-3, the V gene TRBV5-1; perhaps TRBD1 as D (5 bases). The CDR3 extends over 14 amino acids. The germline V gene has CDR1 SGHRS and CDR2 YFSETQ. The V and J ends lost 5 bases and 0 bases respectively, with 10 bases between them. The CDR3 DNA reads as TGCGCCAGCAGGGTACAGGTTAGCACAGATACGCAGTATTTT. Its protein product is CASRVQVSTDTQYF. Supplemented by reference TRBV5-1 and TRBJ2-3, the full variable domain reads KAGVTQTPRYLIKTRGQQVTLSCSPISGHRSVSWYQQTPGQGLQFLFEYFSETQRNKGNFPGRFSGRQFSNSRSEMNVSTLELGDSALYLCASRVQVSTDTQYFGPGTRLTVL.

With respect to this clone: The junction and the germline gene differ at one end; a read error may be behind it. The same CDR3 also results from other DNA sequences found in this sample. The chain combines TRBV27 with TRBJ2-7, with no clear D. The CDR3 has 17 residues. Germline V gene sequence: CDR1 MNHEY, CDR2 SMNVEV (reference sequence). The CDR3 coding sequence is TGTGCCAGCAGTTTAAGGTGGTCGGAAAAACAGCCCTACGAGCAATACTTC. Translated: CASSLRWSEKQPYEQYF.

The rearrangement joins TRBV6-5 to TRBJ1-5; D is ambiguous. The ends were cut back, 8 bases at V and 0 bases at J, with 11 bases in the middle. The CDR3 covers 14 residues. Germline CDR1 is MNHEY and CDR2 is SVGAGI. The CDR3 is CASGGVYSNQPQHF. The DNA for the CDR3 is TGTGCCAGCGGAGGCGTGTATAGCAATCAGCCCCAGCATTTT.

This chain links TRBV28 with TRBJ1-1, with 7 positions matching TRBD1. CDR1 is MDHEN and CDR2 is SYDVKM in the germline V gene. The CDR3 totals 14 residues. The V segment lost 7 bases and the J segment 6 bases; nucleotides outside the gene matches: 11. The CDR3 reads CASKLPGGMAEAFF. DNA of the CDR3: TGTGCCAGCAAGTTGCCAGGGGGTATGGCTGAAGCTTTCTTT.

V usage is TRBV27 and J usage is TRBJ1-1, with a tentative D call TRBD1 (5 bases). V was clipped by 7 bases and J by 5 bases, with 14 bases between them. CDR1 is MNHEY, CDR2 SMNVEV, per germline (reference sequence). There are 13 residues in the CDR3. CDR3 amino acids: CASTLGQGTEAFF. The CDR3 region has the DNA TGTGCCAGCACCCTGGGGCAGGGTACTGAAGCTTTCTTT.

This clone was recorded a few times. This chain links TRBV28 with TRBJ2-1; TRBD2 matches at 8 bases. The CDR3 is 15 residues long. Germline V gene lookup returns CDR1 MDHEN and CDR2 SYDVKM. V lost 5 bases and J lost 5; bases outside the gene matches: 8. CDR3 sequence: CASSHTGTRDNEQFF. DNA for the CDR3: TGTGCCAGCAGTCATACCGGGACTAGAGACAATGAGCAGTTCTTC.

This chain uses TRBV7-9 with TRBJ2-7, with D possibly being TRBD1 (6 bases). Germline CDR1 SEHNR, CDR2 FQNEAQ (reference sequence). The germline V and J ends were trimmed by 5 bases and 0 bases, with 11 bases remaining between them. CDR3 length: 14 residues. The chain's CDR3 is CASSPPGHSYEQYF. DNA for the CDR3: TGTGCCAGCAGCCCGCCGGGACACTCCTACGAGCAGTACTTC. The full variable domain, with the rest looked up from reference TRBV7-9 and TRBJ2-7, is DTGVSQNPRHKITKRGQNVTFRCDPISEHNRLYWYRQTLGQGPEFLTYFQNEAQLEKSRLLSDRFSAERPKGSFSTLEIQRTEQGDSAMYLCASSPPGHSYEQYFGPGTRLTVT.

This chain joins TRBV11-2 and TRBJ1-2; tentatively, D is TRBD1 (5 bases). The CDR3 consists of 14 residues. The V gene lost 9 bases and the J gene lost 2 bases, with 16 bases spanning the gap. Per germline, CDR1 SGHAT and CDR2 FQNNGV. The CDR3 sequence is CASKIGGGNYGYTF. The CDR3 bases are TGTGCCAGTAAGATCGGGGGGGGGAACTATGGCTACACCTTC. The full variable domain, rest sourced from reference TRBV11-2 and TRBJ1-2, is EAGVAQSPRYKIIEKRQSVAFWCNPISGHATLYWYQQILGQGPKLLIQFQNNGVVDDSQLPKDRFSAERLKGVDSTLKIQPAKLEDSAVYLCASKIGGGNYGYTFGSGTRLTVV.

The J gene is TRBJ1-6, the V gene TRBV28; TRBD1 is a possible D gene (5 bases). V was shortened by 3 bases and J by 13 bases, with 22 bases between the two germline ends. Germline values: CDR1 MDHEN, CDR2 SYDVKM. The CDR3 extends over 16 amino acids. The chain's CDR3 is CASSFGGGGPINPLHF. The CDR3 DNA sequence: TGTGCCAGCAGTTTTGGGGGAGGCGGGCCTATCAATCCCCTCCACTTT.

V usage is TRBV15 and J usage is TRBJ1-1, with 10 bases identical to TRBD1. Germline lookup yields CDR1 LNHNV and CDR2 YYDKDF (reference sequence). The CDR3 loop spans 14 amino acids. J lost 5 bases, V lost 4 bases, and 4 bases had no gene match. Here the CDR3 DNA reads TGTGCCACCAGCACCAGGACAGGGGGAACTGAAGCTTTCTTT. This encodes CATSTRTGGTEAFF.

This chain uses TRBV6-1 with TRBJ2-7; 12 bases fit TRBD2. V was pared by 4 bases and J by 6 bases, with 4 bases of the junction left unmatched. CDR1 MNHNS and CDR2 SASEGT come from the germline V gene. The CDR3 spans 14 residues. CDR3 in DNA: TGTGCCAGCAGTGGACTAGCGGGAGCCGGCGAGCAGTACTTC. Amino acids: CASSGLAGAGEQYF.

This chain links TRBV28 with TRBJ2-7, with D maybe TRBD2 (5 bases). CDR1 and CDR2 from the germline V gene are MDHEN and SYDVKM. V was cut by 2 bases and J by 2 bases, with 10 bases left in between. This CDR3 comprises 14 residues. This CDR3 is CASSLAGITYEQYF. Written as DNA, the CDR3 is TGTGCCAGCAGTTTAGCGGGTATCACCTACGAGCAGTACTTC.

The J gene is TRBJ2-5, the V gene TRBV27; D is perhaps TRBD1 (6 bases). The ends were cut back, 5 bases at V and 3 bases at J, with 19 bases in the middle. Germline V lookup: CDR1 MNHEY, CDR2 SMNVEV (reference sequence). The CDR3 totals 16 residues. CDR3 coding DNA: TGTGCCAGCAGTAACCTCAGGGGCCCGGGGAAAGAGACCCAGTACTTC. Translating gives CASSNLRGPGKETQYF.

J is TRBJ2-7 and V is TRBV4-1; 10 bases map to TRBD1. Per germline, CDR1 MGHRA and CDR2 YSYEKL. This CDR3 spans 17 amino acids. V trimming: 3 bases; J trimming: 0 bases; junction bases outside the gene matches: 8. The CDR3: CASSQGQGLGASYEQYF. DNA for the CDR3: TGCGCCAGCAGCCAGGGACAGGGGCTAGGGGCCTCCTACGAGCAGTACTTC.

This sequence joins TRBV5-1 and TRBJ1-1; TRBD1 matches 7 bases. The V and J ends lost 4 bases and 0 bases, in that order; junction bases with no gene match: 12. Germline loops: CDR1 SGHRS, CDR2 YFSETQ. The CDR3 has 17 amino acids. CDR3 region: CASSATGTEGLNTEAFF. The CDR3, as DNA: TGCGCCAGCAGCGCAACCGGGACAGAGGGCTTGAACACTGAAGCTTTCTTT.

The chain combines TRBV27 with TRBJ2-7; a possible D gene is TRBD1 (6 bases). Germline V gene data show CDR1 as MNHEY and CDR2 as SMNVEV (reference sequence). The V and J ends lost 1 base and 4 bases respectively, with 14 bases between them. This CDR3 has 15 amino acids. Here the CDR3 reads CASSLLSQGPYEQYF. Here the CDR3 DNA reads TGTGCCAGCAGTTTATTGTCCCAGGGGCCGTACGAGCAGTACTTC.

The genes are TRBV2 and TRBJ1-1; a possible D gene is TRBD1 (5 bases). V shed 6 bases and J shed 3 bases, with 11 bases lying between them. Germline V gene sequence: CDR1 SNHLY, CDR2 FYNNEI. The CDR3 totals 13 residues. This CDR3 reads CASRYFRDTEAFF. Written as DNA, the CDR3 is TGTGCCAGCAGATACTTCAGGGACACTGAAGCTTTCTTT.

The J gene is TRBJ2-7, the V gene TRBV10-2; possible D gene TRBD2, 6 bases. Germline CDR1 and CDR2: WSHSY and SAAADI. This CDR3 is built from 14 residues. Trimming left V 4 bases short and J 4 bases short, with 14 bases between. CDR3 sequence: CASSVGTPSYEQYF. Written as DNA, the CDR3 is TGCGCCAGCAGTGTTGGGACTCCATCTTACGAGCAGTACTTC.

The gene calls are TRBV6-1 and TRBJ2-2, with 12 nucleotides matching TRBD1. With V trimmed by 7 bases and J by 7 bases, 7 bases remained unmatched. The length of the CDR3 is 15 residues. Germline-derived CDR1 and CDR2 are MNHNS and SASEGT. The DNA for the CDR3 is TGTGCCAGCATGGGGACAGGGGGCCTGGGCGGGGAGCTGTTTTTT. Amino acid sequence: CASMGTGGLGGELFF.

The chain links TRBV11-3 to TRBJ2-2; D is unresolved. Trimming took off 5 bases at V and 7 bases at J, with 8 bases between the two ends. Germline V gene sequence: CDR1 SGHNT, CDR2 YENEEA. The CDR3 totals 12 residues. The CDR3 DNA is TGTGCCAGCAGCGAGGATAGCGGGGAGCTGTTTTTT. It is translated as CASSEDSGELFF.